This note documents a single T cell receptor (beta chain) sequence. Antigen unknown. Sequencing was performed with immunoSEQ multiplex PCR; in TCRdb, only in-frame clones are kept and a portion is missing. This sample yields approximately 90,000 clones, of which around nine tenths are seen a single time; less than 2% belongs to the top ten. The data derive from a study of T cell repertoires and HLA-DP antigens. The wider study: Alloreactive CD4+ T cells targeted HLA-DP on transduced HeLa. Donor ages ranged from 18-to-29 to 60-to-69; a couple of men, one woman. Sorted CD137+CD4+ samples averaged 218.4 ng DNA; pre-culture CD4+ samples, 1,200 ng. General study results and limits: Clones undetected before culture averaged about 40% against one allele and approximately 50% against the other.

Trimming cost V 4 bases and J 6 bases, with 16 bases left between them. This CDR3 spans 15 amino acids. Germline CDR1 and CDR2: MNHNY and SVGAGI (reference sequence). The sequencing sample was made of CD4+ T cells from PBMCs. V gene TRBV6-6 combines with J gene TRBJ1-5; weak D call: TRBD1 (5 bases). The sequence was collected from a man aged 50-59 years in good health and CMV-seronegative. The CDR3: CASSSRTWGVQPQHF. Written as DNA, the CDR3 is TGTGCCAGCAGTTCCCGGACATGGGGAGTTCAGCCCCAGCATTTT.